A selection of T cell receptor beta chains follows, all from one sample in a study of CXCR3-negative and CXCR3-positive naive CD8 T cells. For each CDR3 protein, TCRdb gives one entry from its re-call of the 5' RACE reads, without DNA. The sample holds some 39,000 distinct CDR3 sequences. The sequenced sample consisted of naive CXCR3- CD8+ T cells from blood. The receptors come from a human donor in good health. Some clones in this sample may be carry-over from other donors' samples. Each CDR3 is given with its conserved first and last residue. Clone size is shown for a subset of rows, as once, few, many or a class of expanded clone.

size	V	J	CDR3
.	TRBV7-9	TRBJ2-3	CASSPYERSTDTQYF
.	TRBV20-1	TRBJ2-1	CSARESASGGYYNEQFF
.	TRBV7-9	TRBJ2-1	CASSPRTSGAYNEQFF
.	TRBV6-2/TRBV6-3	TRBJ2-1	CASSYSLLAGAPPFYNEQFF
.	TRBV12-3/TRBV12-4	TRBJ2-1	CASSLESGGGYEQFF
.	TRBV27	TRBJ2-1	CASSLVEVGNNEQFF
.	TRBV20-1	TRBJ2-1	CSASGGAEREQFF
.	TRBV3-1	TRBJ1-2	CASSQHPGEGNRYGYTF
.	TRBV6-6	TRBJ2-3	CASNWDSSTDTQYF
.	TRBV28	TRBJ2-7	CASSSTESYEQYF
.	TRBV27	TRBJ1-1	CASGGQGDTEAFF
.	TRBV5-1	TRBJ2-1	CASSLLGEQFF
.	TRBV7-6	TRBJ1-1	CASSPEIVTDEAFF
.	TRBV25-1	TRBJ2-2	CASRLTSGIVPGELFF
.	TRBV4-2	TRBJ2-7	CASSQDRGEQYF
.	TRBV10-3	TRBJ2-7	CAISEGREGIKYLYEQYF
.	TRBV20-1	TRBJ2-7	CSARDLYLREKVYEQYF
.	TRBV27	TRBJ2-3	CASSNLAGGGTDTQYF
.	TRBV29-1	TRBJ2-5	CSVPRGSETQYF
.	TRBV10-2	TRBJ2-6	CASSEEPISLGANVLTF
medium-sized	TRBV7-6	TRBJ2-1	CASSLGSAGPYEQFF
.	TRBV7-9	TRBJ2-7	CASSLGDTYEQYF
.	TRBV3-1	TRBJ2-1	CASSPRYNEQFF
.	TRBV2	TRBJ1-1	CASSEVHSENTEAFF
.	TRBV29-1	TRBJ2-7	CSVASSSYEQYF
.	TRBV14	TRBJ2-6	CASSQDLVAGANVLTF
.	TRBV15	TRBJ1-5	CATSTSGGGNQPQHF
.	TRBV7-6	TRBJ2-7	CASSLTGPGEQYF
.	TRBV7-9	TRBJ1-1	CASSPSGRTAFF
.	TRBV4-2	TRBJ2-1	CASSPGASSYNEQFF
.	TRBV9	TRBJ2-7	CASSASRLAENYEQYF
.	TRBV24-1	TRBJ1-2	CATSDFPGFAGYTF
.	TRBV5-1	TRBJ2-2	CASSLVPGELFF
.	TRBV14	TRBJ2-7	CASSQRSYEQYF
.	TRBV12-3/TRBV12-4	TRBJ2-1	CATAPGTINTNEQFF
medium-sized	TRBV4-3	TRBJ2-6	CASSQEDRGRSGANVLTF
.	TRBV28	TRBJ2-7	CASSLLGRTYEQYF
.	TRBV29-1	TRBJ2-7	CSVEGLAGYEQYF
.	TRBV12-3/TRBV12-4	TRBJ2-5	CASSLNGETQYF
.	TRBV5-1	TRBJ2-5	CASSLRQGREETQYF
.	TRBV28	TRBJ1-2	CASTRPRGLYGYTF
.	TRBV6-1	TRBJ2-3	CASSAQEASGGMDTQYF
.	TRBV19	TRBJ2-2	CASIDTGELFF
.	TRBV19	TRBJ1-1	CASSVLMNTEAFF
.	TRBV6-4	TRBJ2-2	CASSAGQGNTGELFF
.	TRBV5-1	TRBJ2-7	CASSRGTGLNEQYF
.	TRBV20-1	TRBJ2-3	CSASMVDRLTDTQYF